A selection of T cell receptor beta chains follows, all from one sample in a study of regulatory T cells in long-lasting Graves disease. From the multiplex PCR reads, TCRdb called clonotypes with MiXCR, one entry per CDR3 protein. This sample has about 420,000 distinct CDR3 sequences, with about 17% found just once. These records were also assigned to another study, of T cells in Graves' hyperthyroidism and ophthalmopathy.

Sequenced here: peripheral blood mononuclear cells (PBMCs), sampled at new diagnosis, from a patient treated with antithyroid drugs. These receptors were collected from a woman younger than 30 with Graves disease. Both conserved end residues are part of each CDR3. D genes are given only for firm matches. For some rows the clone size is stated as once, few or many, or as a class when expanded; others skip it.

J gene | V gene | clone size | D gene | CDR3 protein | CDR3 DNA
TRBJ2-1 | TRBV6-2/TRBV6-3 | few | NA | CASSEIVNLEQFF | TGTGCCAGCAGTGAAATTGTGAACCTTGAGCAGTTCTTC
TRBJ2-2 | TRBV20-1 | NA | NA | CSARRGGELFF | TGCAGTGCCCGGAGGGGCGGGGAGCTGTTTTTT
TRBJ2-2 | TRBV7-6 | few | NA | CASSRFMPEANTGELFF | TGTGCCAGCAGCCGTTTTATGCCAGAAGCGAACACCGGGGAGCTGTTTTTT
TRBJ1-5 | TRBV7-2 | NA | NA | CASSQSNQPQHF | TGTGCCAGCAGCCAAAGCAATCAGCCCCAGCATTTT
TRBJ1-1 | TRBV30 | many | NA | CAWSVSGLMNTEAFF | TGTGCCTGGAGTGTAAGTGGCTTAATGAACACTGAAGCTTTCTTT
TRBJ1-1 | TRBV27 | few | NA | CASSFGRDLNTEAFF | TGTGCCAGCAGTTTTGGTAGGGACCTGAACACTGAAGCTTTCTTT
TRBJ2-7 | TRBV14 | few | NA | CASSPRPRPGEQYF | TGTGCCAGCAGCCCAAGGCCCCGACCCGGCGAGCAGTACTTC
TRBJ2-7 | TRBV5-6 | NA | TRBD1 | CASGTDRGLNEQYF | TGTGCCAGCGGTACGGACAGGGGGCTGAACGAGCAGTACTTC
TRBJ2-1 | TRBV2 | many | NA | CATADIHEQFF | TGTGCCACGGCGGACATTCATGAGCAGTTCTTC
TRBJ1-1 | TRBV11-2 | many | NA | CASSLAGREAFF | TGTGCCAGCAGCTTAGCCGGCAGAGAAGCTTTCTTT
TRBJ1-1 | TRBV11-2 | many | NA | CASSLDRDLNTEAFF | TGTGCCAGCAGCTTAGATCGTGACCTGAACACTGAAGCTTTCTTT
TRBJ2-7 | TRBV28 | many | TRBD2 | CASSLAGAIYEQYF | TGTGCCAGCAGTTTAGCGGGAGCAATCTACGAGCAGTACTTC
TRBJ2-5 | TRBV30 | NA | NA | CAWGVGETQYF | TGTGCCTGGGGTGTAGGCGAGACCCAGTACTTC
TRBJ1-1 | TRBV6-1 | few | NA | CASSAQLNTEAFF | TGTGCCAGCAGTGCCCAACTGAACACTGAAGCTTTCTTT
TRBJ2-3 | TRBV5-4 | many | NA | CASSLPPSDTQYF | TGTGCCAGCAGCTTGCCCCCTTCAGATACGCAGTATTTT
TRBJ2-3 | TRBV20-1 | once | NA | CSANLVVTDTQYF | TGCAGTGCAAATCTTGTCGTGACAGATACGCAGTATTTT
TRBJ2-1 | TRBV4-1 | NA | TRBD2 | CASSQALAGSYEQFF | TGCGCCAGCAGCCAAGCCCTAGCGGGAAGCTATGAGCAGTTCTTC
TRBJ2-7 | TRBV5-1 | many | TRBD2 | CASSSGLAGGSLTYEQYF | TGCGCCAGCAGCTCGGGACTAGCGGGAGGTTCACTCACCTACGAGCAGTACTTC
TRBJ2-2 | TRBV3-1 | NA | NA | CASSQEGTGELFF | TGTGCCAGCAGCCAAGAAGGCACCGGGGAGCTGTTTTTT
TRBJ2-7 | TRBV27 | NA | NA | CASSFGPRSEQYF | TGTGCCAGCAGTTTTGGACCACGGAGCGAGCAGTACTTC
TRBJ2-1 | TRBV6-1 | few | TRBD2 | CASRALPTSKEPNEQFF | TGTGCCAGCAGAGCCCTCCCGACTAGCAAAGAACCAAATGAGCAGTTCTTC
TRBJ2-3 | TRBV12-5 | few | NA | CASGLGVRDTSTDTQYF | TGTGCTAGTGGCCTGGGGGTCCGGGATACTAGCACAGATACGCAGTATTTT
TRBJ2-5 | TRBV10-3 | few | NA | CAIREHAQETQYF | TGTGCCATCAGGGAACATGCACAAGAGACCCAGTACTTC
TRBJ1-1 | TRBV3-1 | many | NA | CASSPHLAEPRAFF | TGTGCCAGCAGCCCCCATTTGGCAGAACCCCGTGCTTTCTTT
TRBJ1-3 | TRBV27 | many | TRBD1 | CASSLSGGEANTIYF | TGTGCCAGCAGTTTGTCAGGGGGCGAGGCAAACACCATATATTTT
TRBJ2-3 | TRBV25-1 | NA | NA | CASSEYSTGLDTQYF | TGTGCCAGCAGTGAATATTCTACAGGGTTAGATACGCAGTATTTT
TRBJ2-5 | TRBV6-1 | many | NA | CASGKRAKETQYF | TGTGCCAGCGGGAAGCGGGCGAAAGAGACCCAGTACTTC
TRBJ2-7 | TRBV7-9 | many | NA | CASSRLQGQSYEQYF | TGTGCCAGCAGCAGACTCCAGGGGCAGTCCTACGAGCAGTACTTC
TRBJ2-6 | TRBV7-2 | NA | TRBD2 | CASSYRLAGGSGANVLTF | TGTGCCAGCAGCTATAGACTAGCGGGAGGCTCTGGGGCCAACGTCCTGACTTTC
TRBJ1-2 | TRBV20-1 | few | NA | CSARDFNYGYTF | TGCAGTGCTAGAGACTTTAACTATGGCTACACCTTC
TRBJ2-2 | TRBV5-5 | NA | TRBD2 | CASSLERGLPTKNTGELFF | TGTGCCAGCAGCTTGGAGAGGGGACTACCTACAAAGAACACCGGGGAGCTGTTTTTT
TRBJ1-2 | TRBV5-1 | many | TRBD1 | CASSPPPRTGGVYTF | TGCGCCAGCAGTCCCCCACCACGGACAGGGGGCGTCTACACCTTC
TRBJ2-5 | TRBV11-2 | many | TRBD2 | CASSRVLAGGGETQYF | TGTGCCAGCAGCCGAGTACTAGCGGGAGGGGGAGAGACCCAGTACTTC
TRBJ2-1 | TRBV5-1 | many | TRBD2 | CASSLDGLGIGNEQFF | TGCGCCAGCAGCTTGGATGGACTAGGCATTGGCAATGAGCAGTTCTTC
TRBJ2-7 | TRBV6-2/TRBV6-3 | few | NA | CASSSQTGYEQYF | TGTGCCAGCAGTTCCCAGACAGGCTACGAGCAGTACTTC
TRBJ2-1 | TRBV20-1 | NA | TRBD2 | CSAKGTSDYNEQFF | TGCAGTGCTAAAGGGACTAGCGATTACAATGAGCAGTTCTTC
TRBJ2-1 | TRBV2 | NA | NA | CASSLVPAGNNEQFF | TGTGCCAGCAGCTTAGTACCCGCGGGAAACAATGAGCAGTTCTTC
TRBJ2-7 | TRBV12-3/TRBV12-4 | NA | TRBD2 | CASSPRLAAGGYEQYF | TGTGCCAGCAGTCCCCGACTAGCGGCAGGGGGCTACGAGCAGTACTTC
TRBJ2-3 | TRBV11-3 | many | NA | CASSFLGQITDTQYF | TGTGCCAGCAGCTTTCTAGGACAGATCACAGATACGCAGTATTTT
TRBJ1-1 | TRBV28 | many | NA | CASRGRENTEAFF | TGTGCCAGCAGGGGACGGGAGAACACTGAAGCTTTCTTT